Listed below are T cell receptor beta chains from one sample, sequenced in a study of cytomegalovirus exposure and HLA in healthy donors. Assay used: immunoSEQ multiplex PCR; TCRdb lists only in-frame clones, some missing. The table lists 150,000 to 200,000 clones, 65% to 80% of them singletons. Sequencing was performed on PBMCs. Receptor source: a woman aged 45 to 65 in good health and CMV-seropositive. Each CDR3 is given with its conserved first and last residue. The D gene is left open where the match is weak. Clone size, where shown, is once, few, many, or a class for clones that have expanded.

clone_size,d_call,j_call,v_call,cdr3_aa,cdr3_nt
few,.,TRBJ2-7,TRBV2,CASTMTGLNYEQYF,TGTGCCAGCACTATGACTGGATTAAACTACGAGCAGTACTTC
.,.,TRBJ2-5,TRBV2,CASSPKSSGGETQYF,TGTGCCAGCAGTCCCAAATCGTCGGGTGGGGAGACCCAGTACTTC
.,.,TRBJ2-1,TRBV4-1,CASSLGGGAKNEQFF,TGCGCCAGCAGCCTCGGAGGGGGGGCCAAAAATGAGCAGTTCTTC
.,TRBD1,TRBJ1-2,TRBV19,CASSGQGSGYGYTF,TGTGCCAGTAGTGGACAGGGCTCTGGCTATGGCTACACCTTC
.,TRBD2,TRBJ2-7,TRBV4-2,CASSQDLAGPSHSYEQYF,TGTGCCAGCAGCCAAGATTTAGCGGGGCCCTCCCACTCCTACGAGCAGTACTTC
few,TRBD1,TRBJ1-6,TRBV4-2,CASSQTGTGNSPLHF,TGTGCCAGCAGCCAGACCGGGACAGGGAATTCACCCCTCCACTTT
once,TRBD1,TRBJ2-2,TRBV10-3,CAISSQGFGTGELFF,TGTGCCATCAGTTCACAGGGGTTCGGCACCGGGGAGCTGTTTTTT
.,.,TRBJ1-2,TRBV4-1,CASSQDLDWVGGYTF,TGCGCCAGCAGCCAAGATCTCGACTGGGTTGGCGGCTACACCTTC
.,TRBD1,TRBJ1-4,TRBV5-1,CASSGTGIRNEKLFF,TGCGCCAGCAGTGGGACAGGGATAAGGAATGAAAAACTGTTTTTT
.,TRBD2,TRBJ2-5,TRBV5-4,CASSEGLASQYF,TGTGCCAGCAGCGAGGGACTAGCGAGCCAGTACTTC
.,.,TRBJ1-4,TRBV5-6,CASSWSQGKWSNEKLFF,TGTGCCAGCAGCTGGAGCCAGGGAAAGTGGAGTAATGAAAAACTGTTTTTT
.,TRBD1,TRBJ2-7,TRBV7-8,CASSFGTGGLYEQYF,TGTGCCAGCAGCTTCGGAACAGGGGGGCTCTACGAGCAGTACTTC
.,TRBD1,TRBJ2-7,TRBV7-6,CASSPHSGTADYEQYF,TGTGCCAGCAGCCCCCACTCCGGGACAGCGGACTACGAGCAGTACTTC
.,.,TRBJ2-7,TRBV7-9,CASSQRSYEQYF,TGTGCCAGCAGCCAGCGGAGCTACGAGCAGTACTTC
.,TRBD1,TRBJ1-4,TRBV19,CASRKQGSFNEKLFF,TGTGCCAGTAGGAAACAGGGGAGTTTCAATGAAAAACTGTTTTTT
.,.,TRBJ1-2,TRBV5-1,CASSIQGRDGYPF,TGCGCCAGCAGCATACAGGGTCGGGATGGCTACCCCTTC
.,TRBD2,TRBJ2-1,TRBV7-9,CASSLTVWGEGYNEQFF,TGTGCCAGCAGCTTAACCGTTTGGGGGGAGGGCTACAATGAGCAGTTCTTC
.,.,TRBJ1-5,TRBV6-1,CASSESGNQPQHF,TGTGCCAGCAGTGAATCGGGCAATCAGCCCCAGCATTTT
few,.,TRBJ1-2,TRBV30,CAWRGGQDPYYGYTF,TGTGCCTGGAGAGGGGGTCAGGACCCCTACTATGGCTACACCTTC
.,.,TRBJ1-5,TRBV2,CASRGEGRFGQPQHF,TGTGCCAGCAGGGGAGAAGGACGGTTCGGGCAGCCCCAGCATTTT
.,.,TRBJ2-3,TRBV7-3,CASSYTGSTQYF,TGTGCCAGCAGCTACACAGGTTCAACGCAGTATTTT
.,.,TRBJ1-1,TRBV30,CAWTIQQNTEAFF,TGTGCCTGGACCATACAACAAAACACTGAAGCTTTCTTT
.,.,TRBJ1-6,TRBV4-1,CASSQGQERAPLHF,TGCGCCAGCAGCCAAGGGCAGGAAAGAGCACCCCTCCACTTT
.,TRBD1,TRBJ2-7,TRBV19,CASSTRTGGRDEQYF,TGTGCCAGTAGTACCCGGACAGGGGGCAGGGACGAGCAGTACTTC
.,TRBD2,TRBJ2-7,TRBV9,CASSVRSGEVYEQYF,TGTGCCAGCAGCGTTAGGAGCGGGGAGGTCTACGAGCAGTACTTC
.,TRBD1,TRBJ1-1,TRBV7-9,CASTDRGNTEAFF,TGTGCCAGCACCGACAGGGGGAACACTGAAGCTTTCTTT
.,.,TRBJ1-4,TRBV19,CATAQGNIEKLFF,TGTGCCACCGCCCAGGGTAATATAGAAAAACTGTTTTTT
.,TRBD1,TRBJ1-2,TRBV2,CASSEGQGFGYTF,TGTGCCAGCAGTGAAGGACAGGGGTTCGGCTACACCTTC
.,.,TRBJ2-1,TRBV6-1,CASRWGGGYEQFF,TGTGCCAGCAGGTGGGGGGGCGGCTATGAGCAGTTCTTC
once,.,TRBJ1-5,TRBV5-8,CASSFHRVGTLGQPQHF,TGTGCCAGCAGCTTTCACAGGGTGGGGACATTAGGTCAGCCCCAGCATTTT
.,.,TRBJ2-3,TRBV7-9,CASSYGGPSTDTQYF,TGTGCCAGCAGCTATGGGGGCCCATCCACAGATACGCAGTATTTT
few,TRBD2,TRBJ2-3,TRBV19,CASRPYAGGHDTQYF,TGTGCCAGTAGGCCTTATGCGGGGGGGCATGATACGCAGTATTTT
.,.,TRBJ1-2,TRBV10-3,CAISPSGGLSYGYTF,TGTGCCATCAGCCCCTCCGGGGGGCTAAGTTATGGCTACACCTTC
few,TRBD1,TRBJ1-2,TRBV4-1,CASSPDTSRDRSRGYTF,TGCGCCAGCAGCCCGGACACCTCCCGGGACAGGAGCCGTGGCTACACCTTC
medium-sized,.,TRBJ2-7,TRBV15,CATSSDTGQTYEQYF,TGTGCCACCAGCAGCGATACAGGGCAGACCTACGAGCAGTACTTC
.,TRBD1,TRBJ2-7,TRBV6-5,CASSYSGTGNSYEQYF,TGTGCCAGCAGTTATTCCGGGACAGGGAACTCCTACGAGCAGTACTTC
.,.,TRBJ1-3,TRBV27,CASSPWGADRGNTIYF,TGTGCCAGCAGTCCCTGGGGCGCGGACCGCGGAAACACCATATATTTT
.,TRBD1,TRBJ1-5,TRBV7-8,CASSPDRASNQPQHF,TGTGCCAGCAGCCCCGACAGGGCTAGCAATCAGCCCCAGCATTTT
.,.,TRBJ1-2,TRBV2,CASRPDGKEGYTF,TGTGCCAGCAGACCAGACGGGAAGGAAGGCTACACCTTC